The rows below give T cell receptor beta chains drawn from one sample of a study of T-cell memory formation after mild COVID-19. MiXCR was run by TCRdb on the 5' RACE reads, yielding one entry per CDR3 protein. Among hundreds of thousands of distinct CDR3 sequences listed, around 25% were seen once. The material sequenced was PBMCs or a T cell subset sorted from them (not recorded which). These receptors were collected from an adult woman who had mild COVID-19 (a few samples of this study predate the infection). Cell type and time point are not known. CDR3s include the opening cysteine and the closing phenylalanine or tryptophan.

v_gene	j_gene	CDR3aa
TRBV5-6	TRBJ2-6	CASSLVPRTSGANVLTF
TRBV7-8	TRBJ2-7	CASSLDQGASYEQYF
TRBV27	TRBJ2-7	CASSLWGGNGAEQYF
TRBV12-3/TRBV12-4	TRBJ1-1	CASSLSLSRGAGTEAFF
TRBV30	TRBJ2-3	CAWSGTDTQYF
TRBV12-3/TRBV12-4	TRBJ2-7	CASSLAAGGPLSYEQYF
TRBV28	TRBJ1-5	CASSQRTFTLTSNQPQHF
TRBV7-9	TRBJ2-7	CASLRSGSDRQYF
TRBV7-3	TRBJ2-3	CASSSVGGQDTQYF
TRBV29-1	TRBJ1-1	CSVGTDTEAFF
TRBV3-1	TRBJ2-2	CASSIINRGNTGELFF
TRBV3-1	TRBJ2-7	CASSQLGEQYF
TRBV20-1	TRBJ1-5	CSARSAGQASNQPQHF
TRBV7-3	TRBJ1-5	CASSLDGTSNQPQHF
TRBV28	TRBJ2-1	CASIPGQGGNEQFF
TRBV5-4	TRBJ1-1	CASSFRADYTEAFF
TRBV7-8	TRBJ1-4	CASREFISDEKLFF
TRBV7-9	TRBJ1-1	CASSLGGGSTEAFF
TRBV5-1	TRBJ2-6	CASSFDPPGPSAGANVLTF
TRBV3-1	TRBJ2-1	CASSPRHRGNEQFF
TRBV4-2	TRBJ2-1	CASSQEASGIYNEQFF
TRBV29-1	TRBJ2-1	CSVEERGWDGGEQFF
TRBV20-1	TRBJ1-2	CSAETGYYGYTF
TRBV29-1	TRBJ1-1	CSARLGRGDTEAFF
TRBV7-8	TRBJ2-3	CASSLTYETQYF
TRBV24-1	TRBJ2-2	CATSDLRLPDGELFF
TRBV24-1	TRBJ2-1	CATSRSGDEQFF
TRBV2	TRBJ2-7	CARMRGLRASEQYF
TRBV29-1	TRBJ2-1	CSATGTSGFTSPDEQFF
TRBV7-9	TRBJ2-2	CASSLTSPNTGELFF
TRBV29-1	TRBJ2-1	CSVLWTGGSNEQFF
TRBV11-3	TRBJ2-2	CASSVGLAGTGELFF
TRBV7-8	TRBJ2-3	CASSLEWRGGSSTDTQYF
TRBV24-1	TRBJ2-5	CATSDPGEYGQETQYF
TRBV7-9	TRBJ2-1	CASSSPLGTSGYNEQFF
TRBV20-1	TRBJ2-5	CSAPLRPQETQYF
TRBV30	TRBJ2-7	CAGQAGTGGHEQYF
TRBV9	TRBJ2-3	CASSVGRKPPDTQYF
TRBV7-9	TRBJ2-3	CASSFGTSGKKPSTDTQYF
TRBV7-8	TRBJ1-5	CASSLVGTGDNQPQHF
TRBV5-1	TRBJ2-2	CASSLEDTGELFF
TRBV12-3/TRBV12-4	TRBJ1-2	CASSFSRVDGYTF
TRBV2	TRBJ1-1	CASSVKNTEAFF
TRBV5-5	TRBJ1-5	CASSKQGREDQPQHF
TRBV24-1	TRBJ2-2	CATSVATRTGELFF
TRBV24-1	TRBJ2-1	CATSVGTAYNEQFF
TRBV10-3	TRBJ2-7	CAIRKNDLLSYEQYF
TRBV7-8	TRBJ2-3	CASSSIAGERTDTQYF
TRBV24-1	TRBJ2-6	CAPGSSGANVLTF
TRBV12-3/TRBV12-4	TRBJ2-7	CASSRAGVYEQYF
TRBV7-6	TRBJ2-1	CASGEGNEQFF
TRBV12-3/TRBV12-4	TRBJ2-3	CASSLFAGGLADTQYF
TRBV4-1	TRBJ2-2	CASSQDGSGGATGELFF
TRBV6-5	TRBJ2-3	CASSYRGGGRAQKAADTQYF
TRBV3-1	TRBJ2-7	CASSQASLAGGQRPYEQYF
TRBV13	TRBJ2-7	CASSRGWTYEQYF